Described below is a single T cell receptor (beta chain) sequence and its context. This specimen belongs to a study of PD-L1 blockade in urothelial cancer. The wider study: Patients commenced atezolizumab in about 2014, and it was given at 1,200 mg intravenously every 3 weeks.

Noted time point: pretreatment peripheral blood. Only in-frame clones appear in the TCRdb table, and some are missing; sequencing was by immunoSEQ multiplex PCR. The table lists roughly 52,000 clones, around 79% of them singletons. Trimming removed 5 bases at V and 1 base at J, with 8 bases between. The CDR3 runs to 13 residues. CDR1 KGHSY and CDR2 FQNENV come from the germline V gene. The sequencing here drew on PBMCs, taken around atezolizumab (anti-PD-L1) treatment. This clonotype was obtained from a man aged 65-85 years with urothelial cancer. The genes are TRBV16 and TRBJ1-2; possibly TRBD1 for D (6 bases). The CDR3 spells CASSGTNNYGYTF. CDR3 DNA sequence: TGTGCCAGCAGCGGGACAAATAACTATGGCTACACCTTC.